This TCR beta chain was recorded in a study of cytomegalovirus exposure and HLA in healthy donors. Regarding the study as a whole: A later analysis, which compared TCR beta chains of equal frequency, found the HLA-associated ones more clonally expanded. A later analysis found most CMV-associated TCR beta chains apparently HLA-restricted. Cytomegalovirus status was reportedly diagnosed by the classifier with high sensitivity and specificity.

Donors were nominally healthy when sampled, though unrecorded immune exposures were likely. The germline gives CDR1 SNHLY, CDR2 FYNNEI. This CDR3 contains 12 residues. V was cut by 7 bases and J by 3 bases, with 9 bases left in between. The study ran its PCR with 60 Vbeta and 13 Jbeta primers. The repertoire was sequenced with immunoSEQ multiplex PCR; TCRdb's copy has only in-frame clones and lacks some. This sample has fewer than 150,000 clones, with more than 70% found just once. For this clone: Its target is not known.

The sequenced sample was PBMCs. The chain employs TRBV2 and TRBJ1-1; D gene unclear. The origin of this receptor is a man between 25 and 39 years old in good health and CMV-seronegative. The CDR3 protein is CASNRVDTEAFF. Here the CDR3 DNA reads TGTGCCAGCAACCGAGTCGACACTGAAGCTTTCTTT.